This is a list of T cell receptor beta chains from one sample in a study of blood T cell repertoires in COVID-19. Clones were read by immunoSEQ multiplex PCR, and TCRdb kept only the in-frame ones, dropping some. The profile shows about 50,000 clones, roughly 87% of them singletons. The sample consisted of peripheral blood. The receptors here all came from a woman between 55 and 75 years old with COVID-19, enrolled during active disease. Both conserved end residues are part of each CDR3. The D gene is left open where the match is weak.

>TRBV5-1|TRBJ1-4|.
TGCGCCAGCAGCTCCAGTCCTAATGAAAAACTGTTTTTT
CASSSSPNEKLFF
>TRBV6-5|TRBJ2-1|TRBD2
TGTGCCAGCATTAGCACTAGCGGGGGATACAATGAGCAGTTCTTC
CASISTSGGYNEQFF
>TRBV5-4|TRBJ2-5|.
TGTGCCAGCAGCCAGGGAGAGACCCAGTACTTC
CASSQGETQYF
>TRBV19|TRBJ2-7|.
TGTGCCAGTAGTATAGTCGGCAGGACTTACGAGCAGTACTTC
CASSIVGRTYEQYF
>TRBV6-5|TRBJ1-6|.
TGTGCCAGCTGTTACTCCTCAGGGAATAATTCACCCCTCCTCTTT
CASCYSSGNNSPLLF
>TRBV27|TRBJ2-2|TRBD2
TGTGCCAGCAGTTTACTAGCGGGAGTTGTCGGGGAGCTGTTTTTT
CASSLLAGVVGELFF
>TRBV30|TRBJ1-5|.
TGTGCCTGGAGTGTTGGAAACCACGGGCAGCCCCAGCATTTT
CAWSVGNHGQPQHF
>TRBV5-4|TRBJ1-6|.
TGTGCCAGCAGCTTACTAAGGACAGACTATAATTCACCCCTCCACTTT
CASSLLRTDYNSPLHF
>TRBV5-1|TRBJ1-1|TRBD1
TGCGCCAGCAGCTTGGAAGGGACAGGGGCGAGTAACACTGAAGCTTTCTTT
CASSLEGTGASNTEAFF
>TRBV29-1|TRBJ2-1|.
TGCAGCGTGGCGGGACAGTGGCACGTCAATGAGCAGTTCTTC
CSVAGQWHVNEQFF
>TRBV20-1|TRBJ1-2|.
TGCAGTGCTAGTTTGGGTCAGGTATATGGCTACACCTTC
CSASLGQVYGYTF
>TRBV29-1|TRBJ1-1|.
TGCAGCGTTGAATCCCTGGCAGGGTCGAGCACTGAAGCTTTCTTT
CSVESLAGSSTEAFF